The 12 T cell receptor beta chains listed next were all sequenced from one sample in a study of neurological immune-mediated disorders. TCRdb independently ran MiXCR on the 5' RACE reads; one entry per CDR3 protein. The sample has about 66,000 distinct CDR3 sequences, about 5.1% seen once. The sequenced sample consisted of PBMCs. Receptor source: a woman between 70 and 85 years old with multiple sclerosis.

The table lists this clonotype with a few counts. V usage is TRBV4-1 and J usage is TRBJ2-7; 9 bases are shared with TRBD1. The CDR3 extends over 16 amino acids. Germline CDR1 reads MGHRA; CDR2 reads YSYEKL. J was trimmed by 1 base and V by 1 base; bases with no gene match: 5. The CDR3 reads CASSQGGQGISYEQYF. DNA of the CDR3: TGCGCCAGCAGCCAAGGGGGACAGGGCATATCCTACGAGCAGTACTTC.

This chain connects TRBV12-5 to TRBJ2-3, with TRBD2 matching over 7 bases. Germline CDR1 LGHNT, CDR2 FRNRAP. The CDR3 totals 13 residues. The junction had 3 bases not matched to a gene; V was cut back by 8 bases and J by 1 base. CDR3: CASRDYGTDTQYF. For the CDR3, the DNA is TGTGCTAGTAGGGACTACGGCACAGATACGCAGTATTTT.

Regarding this clonotype: This may be a read error: a much more frequent sequence differs by one nucleotide. The V gene is TRBV6-5, the J gene TRBJ1-5; 7 nucleotides agree with TRBD1. V was clipped by 6 bases and J by 2 bases; unmatched bases: 7. CDR1 and CDR2 (germline): MNHEY, SVGAGI. The CDR3 spans 15 residues. The CDR3 DNA follows: TGTGCCAGCAGAAACACCGGGACAGGCAATCAGCCCCAGCATTTT. Its translation: CASRNTGTGNQPQHF.

This clonotype was recorded once. The V and J genes are TRBV7-9 and TRBJ1-3; D is perhaps TRBD1 (5 bases). This CDR3 contains 12 residues. The germline gives CDR1 SEHNR, CDR2 FQNEAQ (reference sequence). V lost 11 bases, J lost 12 bases, and 20 bases lay in between. The CDR3 sequence is CARGTLGKNIYF. CDR3 coding DNA: TGTGCCCGGGGGACCCTAGGAAAAAACATATATTTT.

This chain connects TRBV11-2 to TRBJ1-5; no clear D. V lost 2 bases, J lost 2 bases, and 13 bases lay in between. The CDR3 loop spans 16 amino acids. Germline CDR1 reads SGHAT; CDR2 reads FQNNGV. CDR3 amino acids: CASSLYAGAGNQPQHF. The CDR3 DNA sequence: TGTGCCAGCAGCTTATATGCGGGCGCCGGCAATCAGCCCCAGCATTTT.

This clonotype has a count of ten or more. J is TRBJ2-1 and V is TRBV12-3 or TRBV12-4; TRBD2 aligns across 9 bases. The CDR3 is 17 residues long. V was pared by 7 bases and J by 8 bases, with 18 bases of the junction left unmatched. The CDR3 bases are TGTGCCAGCATCCCCTCGGTGGGCGGGAGGGCGCAGGATGAGCAGTTCTTC. Translating it yields CASIPSVGGRAQDEQFF.

This clonotype was seen at least ten times. The chain recombines TRBV7-3 with TRBJ2-5; D is ambiguous. This CDR3 contains 13 residues. The V and J ends lost 0 bases and 7 bases respectively, with 9 bases between them. Germline lookup yields CDR1 SGHTA and CDR2 FQGTGA. The CDR3 here is CASSLTDEGTQYF. The CDR3 nucleotides are TGTGCCAGCAGCTTAACGGACGAAGGGACCCAGTACTTC.

The table lists this clonotype with many counts. The chain has TRBV15 and TRBJ2-1, with 11 positions matching TRBD2. This CDR3 is built from 16 residues. CDR1 is LNHNV and CDR2 is YYDKDF in the germline V gene (reference sequence). The V and J ends lost 2 bases and 3 bases, in that order; junction bases with no gene match: 3. The CDR3 here is CATSRLAGGIYNEQFF. The CDR3 nucleotides read TGTGCCACCAGCAGACTAGCGGGAGGTATCTACAATGAGCAGTTCTTC.

This clonotype was found many times. V usage is TRBV5-1 and J usage is TRBJ2-5, with 10 bases lining up with TRBD2. Germline V gene lookup returns CDR1 SGHRS and CDR2 YFSETQ. The CDR3 contains 16 residues. With V trimmed by 8 bases and J by 1 base, 11 bases remained unmatched. The DNA for the CDR3 is TGCGCCAGTGGGACTAGCGAGCGTCCGATCCAAGAGACCCAGTACTTC. Residues: CASGTSERPIQETQYF.

This clonotype was counted many times. The chain has TRBV29-1 and TRBJ1-2, with D uncertain. Germline V gene data show CDR1 as SQVTM and CDR2 as ANQGSEA. Trimming took 6 bases from V and 8 from J, leaving 25 bases between them. There are 15 residues in the CDR3. CDR3 DNA sequence: TGCAGCGTAATCTCACTGGAGCCCTACGGTATGGGCTACACCTTC. This translates into CSVISLEPYGMGYTF.

The V call is TRBV20-1, the J call TRBJ1-5; D might be TRBD1 (5 bases). The V and J ends lost 3 bases and 4 bases respectively, with 13 bases between them. CDR1 and CDR2 (germline): DFQATT, SNEGSKA (reference sequence). This CDR3 spans 14 amino acids. The chain's CDR3 is CSARSGGENQPQHF. In nucleotides, the CDR3 is TGCAGTGCTAGGTCCGGGGGTGAGAATCAGCCCCAGCATTTT.

In this sample, this clonotype turned up many times. This sequence joins TRBV5-1 and TRBJ1-4; TRBD1 aligns across 7 bases. CDR1 SGHRS and CDR2 YFSETQ come from the germline V gene. This CDR3 has 14 residues. J gave up 7 bases and V 0 bases, and 3 bases lay outside the gene matches. DNA for the CDR3: TGCGCCAGCAGCTTGGTGACAGGGAGTGAAAAACTGTTTTTT. It is translated as CASSLVTGSEKLFF. Full variable domain (rest looked up from reference TRBV5-1 and TRBJ1-4): KAGVTQTPRYLIKTRGQQVTLSCSPISGHRSVSWYQQTPGQGLQFLFEYFSETQRNKGNFPGRFSGRQFSNSRSEMNVSTLELGDSALYLCASSLVTGSEKLFFGSGTQLSVL.